The entry below describes one TCR beta chain. The antigen is undetermined. Some clones are missing from TCRdb's copy, which holds only in-frame ones; the method was immunoSEQ multiplex PCR. The sample yields tens of thousands of clones, about 88% seen once. These data belong to a study of T cell responses to AZD1222 COVID-19 vaccine. Findings and limits, study-wide: Distributed over spike, vaccine-associated CD4 TCRs predominated at 160-218 and 743-854. Among the donors, most were white British and more were female, and clonal diversity was possibly underestimated.

Germline V lookup: CDR1 MDHEN, CDR2 SYDVKM. The CDR3 has 14 amino acids. J lost 6 bases, V lost 3 bases, and 5 bases had no gene match. The sequences come from peripheral blood, collected on day 0 of AZD1222 vaccination. The TCR comes from an adult in good health. The gene calls are TRBV28 and TRBJ1-1; 9 nucleotides align to TRBD1. CDR3: CASSLGTGLPEAFF. DNA of the CDR3: TGTGCCAGCAGTTTGGGGACAGGGCTCCCTGAAGCTTTCTTT.